Listed below are T cell receptor beta chains from one sample, sequenced in a study of blood T cell repertoires in COVID-19. Here immunoSEQ multiplex PCR was the method, and the copy in TCRdb shows in-frame clones only, minus some. The table includes about 180,000 clones, about 89% detected once. Sample: peripheral blood. The receptors here all came from a man aged 18 to 30 who had recovered from COVID-19. Both conserved end residues are part of each CDR3. A D gene is named only where the DNA matches it firmly. The listing skips clone size in some rows; elsewhere it reads once, few, many or a size class.

j_gene: TRBJ1-1; d_gene: -; v_gene: TRBV27; abundance: -; CDR3nt: TGTGCCAGCAGTACTCAATACAGGCTTTCATTGAACACTGAAGCTTTCTTT; CDR3aa: CASSTQYRLSLNTEAFF
j_gene: TRBJ2-2; d_gene: TRBD2; v_gene: TRBV5-4; abundance: -; CDR3nt: TGTGCCAGCAGGGGAGGACTAGCGGGAGTGGGAACCGGGGAGCTGTTTTTT; CDR3aa: CASRGGLAGVGTGELFF
j_gene: TRBJ1-4; d_gene: -; v_gene: TRBV19; abundance: -; CDR3nt: TGTGCCAGTGGAGAAAACCGACGGACAGCCTTAGGTGAAAAACTGTTTTTT; CDR3aa: CASGENRRTALGEKLFF
j_gene: TRBJ1-5; d_gene: TRBD1; v_gene: TRBV7-8; abundance: -; CDR3nt: TGTGCCAGCACGGAGGGGACAGTCAATCAGCCCCAGCATTTT; CDR3aa: CASTEGTVNQPQHF
j_gene: TRBJ2-1; d_gene: TRBD1; v_gene: TRBV27; abundance: once; CDR3nt: TGTGCCAGCAGTCCCCCGGGACAGCGAAACGGGCCGTTCTTC; CDR3aa: CASSPPGQRNGPFF
j_gene: TRBJ2-1; d_gene: TRBD2; v_gene: TRBV9; abundance: -; CDR3nt: TGTGCCAGCAGCGCCCGCCCGGGACTAGTCTACAATGAGCAGTTCTTC; CDR3aa: CASSARPGLVYNEQFF
j_gene: TRBJ2-7; d_gene: TRBD2; v_gene: TRBV27; abundance: once; CDR3nt: TGTGCCAGCCCCGGGGCGGGAGGTCCCTACGAGCAGTACTTC; CDR3aa: CASPGAGGPYEQYF
j_gene: TRBJ1-3; d_gene: -; v_gene: TRBV12-5; abundance: -; CDR3nt: TGTGCTAGTGGTTTGGTAATCAGGACTTCTGGAAACACCATATATTTT; CDR3aa: CASGLVIRTSGNTIYF
j_gene: TRBJ2-3; d_gene: TRBD2; v_gene: TRBV20-1; abundance: -; CDR3nt: TGCAGTGCTAGTTACGACCCCCAGCGGGACACAGATACGCAGTATTTT; CDR3aa: CSASYDPQRDTDTQYF
j_gene: TRBJ1-1; d_gene: -; v_gene: TRBV11-1; abundance: -; CDR3nt: TGTGCCAGCAGCCCCCCGGGGTTTCAGAACACTGAAGCTTTCTTT; CDR3aa: CASSPPGFQNTEAFF
j_gene: TRBJ2-2; d_gene: TRBD1; v_gene: TRBV10-3; abundance: -; CDR3nt: TGTGCCATCAGTGACGTGCGGACAGGGTGGAACACCGGGGAGCTGTTTTTT; CDR3aa: CAISDVRTGWNTGELFF
j_gene: TRBJ2-2; d_gene: TRBD1; v_gene: TRBV25-1; abundance: -; CDR3nt: TGTGCCAGCAGTGACGGACAGGGCGGCGGGGAGCTGTTTTTT; CDR3aa: CASSDGQGGGELFF
j_gene: TRBJ2-7; d_gene: TRBD1; v_gene: TRBV7-9; abundance: -; CDR3nt: TGTGCCAGCAGCTTAGCGTGGCAGGGGGCGGGGGAGCAGTACTTC; CDR3aa: CASSLAWQGAGEQYF
j_gene: TRBJ2-3; d_gene: -; v_gene: TRBV6-6; abundance: -; CDR3nt: TGTGCCAGCTCCCCTGCTTCGCCGCGAGGAAATACGCAGTATTTT; CDR3aa: CASSPASPRGNTQYF
j_gene: TRBJ2-7; d_gene: TRBD1; v_gene: TRBV5-1; abundance: -; CDR3nt: TGCGCCAGCAGCTGGGGAGACAGGGATTCCTACGAGCAGTACTTC; CDR3aa: CASSWGDRDSYEQYF
j_gene: TRBJ2-1; d_gene: -; v_gene: TRBV3-1/TRBV3-2; abundance: -; CDR3nt: TGTGCCAGCACCCCGGTCGGGGGTGAGCAGTTCTTC; CDR3aa: CASTPVGGEQFF
j_gene: TRBJ2-6; d_gene: -; v_gene: TRBV13; abundance: -; CDR3nt: TGTGCCAGCAGCTTGGGGAGCTCTGGGGCCAACGTCCTGACTTTC; CDR3aa: CASSLGSSGANVLTF
j_gene: TRBJ2-1; d_gene: TRBD2; v_gene: TRBV9; abundance: -; CDR3nt: TGTGCCAGCAGCGTCGGTAGGACTAGCGGGAGGAGGAATGAGCAGTTCTTC; CDR3aa: CASSVGRTSGRRNEQFF
j_gene: TRBJ2-7; d_gene: TRBD2; v_gene: TRBV7-8; abundance: -; CDR3nt: TGTGCCAGCAGCCTCTGGGGCGGGAGCAACGAGCAGTACTTC; CDR3aa: CASSLWGGSNEQYF
j_gene: TRBJ2-3; d_gene: TRBD2; v_gene: TRBV5-6; abundance: -; CDR3nt: TGTGCCAGCAGCCGAAGACTAGCGGGAGTTGGTACGCAGTATTTT; CDR3aa: CASSRRLAGVGTQYF
j_gene: TRBJ1-6; d_gene: TRBD1; v_gene: TRBV4-1; abundance: -; CDR3nt: TGCGCCAGCAGCCAAAAACCAGGGGGTGATTCACCCCTCCACTTT; CDR3aa: CASSQKPGGDSPLHF
j_gene: TRBJ1-1; d_gene: TRBD1; v_gene: TRBV28; abundance: -; CDR3nt: TGTGCCAGCAGTCCGGACAGGGGGATGGGTTTCCGGGAAGCTTTCTTT; CDR3aa: CASSPDRGMGFREAFF
j_gene: TRBJ2-2; d_gene: TRBD2; v_gene: TRBV27; abundance: -; CDR3nt: TGTGCCAGCAGTCCGTACTTCGGACTAGCGGCGAACACCGGGGAGCTGTTTTTT; CDR3aa: CASSPYFGLAANTGELFF